These 18 T cell receptor beta chains were all obtained from the same sample, sequenced in a study of cytotoxic CD8 clonotypes in ibrutinib-treated CLL. Using immunoSEQ multiplex PCR, the repertoire was profiled, and TCRdb retains in-frame clones only, with some absent. The table shows approximately 300,000 clones, with 80% occurring only once. This specimen was PBMCs, taken before ibrutinib treatment. These receptors all stem from a human donor with chronic lymphocytic leukemia.

This clone appeared once. The chain has TRBV30 and TRBJ2-7; tentatively, D is TRBD1 (5 bases). V gave up 7 bases and J gave up 4 bases, with 14 bases separating them. Germline lookup yields CDR1 GTSNPN and CDR2 SVGIG (reference sequence). This CDR3 comprises 12 residues. The CDR3 DNA reads TGTGCCTCGGGTGACAGCTTTTACGAGCAGTACTTC. This sequence encodes CASGDSFYEQYF.

The CDR3 is CASSLALDYTDTQYF. CDR3 sequence (DNA): TGTGCCAGCAGCTTAGCGTTGGACTACACAGATACGCAGTATTTT. The chain joins TRBV7-8 to TRBJ2-3, with D possibly matching TRBD2 (6 bases). The CDR3 loop spans 15 amino acids. V was cut by 0 bases and J by 2 bases, with 9 bases left in between. Germline V gene sequence: CDR1 SGHVS, CDR2 FQNEAQ.

This CDR3 reads CSVEMGGTSYEQYF. DNA of the CDR3: TGCAGCGTTGAAATGGGGGGGACGTCCTACGAGCAGTACTTC. This rearrangement joins TRBV29-1 to TRBJ2-7, with TRBD2 matching over 7 bases. The germline gives CDR1 SQVTM, CDR2 ANQGSEA. The CDR3 consists of 14 residues. The trim removed 2 bases at V and 1 base at J, leaving 5 bases unmatched.

V usage is TRBV5-1 and J usage is TRBJ2-1, with 13 bases fitting TRBD2. The CDR3 runs 19 residues. After removal of 4 bases from V and 0 bases from J, the junction contained 10 bases not matched to a gene. Germline CDR1 SGHRS, CDR2 YFSETQ. CDR3 coding DNA: TGCGCCAGCAGCGCTGGACTAGCGGGAGTTGTTCGCTCCTACAATGAGCAGTTCTTC. This translates into CASSAGLAGVVRSYNEQFF.

The rearrangement links TRBV7-3 to TRBJ1-3; D unclear. The germline V and J ends were trimmed by 5 bases and 0 bases, with 8 bases remaining between them. Germline V gene sequence: CDR1 SGHTA, CDR2 FQGTGA. The CDR3 runs 14 residues. DNA for the CDR3: TGTGCCAGCAGCCGCACCAGCTCTGGAAACACCATATATTTT. This codes for CASSRTSSGNTIYF. Full variable domain (remainder filled in from reference TRBV7-3 and TRBJ1-3): GAGVSQTPSNKVTEKGKYVELRCDPISGHTALYWYRQSLGQGPEFLIYFQGTGAADDSGLPNDRFFAVRPEGSVSTLKIQRTERGDSAVYLCASSRTSSGNTIYFGEGSWLTVV.

The chain joins TRBV5-4 to TRBJ1-4; D gene uncertain. V was clipped by 3 bases and J by 7 bases, with 13 bases between them. This CDR3 has 14 residues. The germline CDR1 and CDR2 sequences are SGHNT and YYREEE (reference sequence). This chain's CDR3 is CASSSDTGLEKLFF. In nucleotides, the CDR3 is TGTGCCAGCAGCTCAGACACCGGGCTTGAAAAACTGTTTTTT.

This chain connects TRBV11-2 to TRBJ2-7, with 7 nucleotides matching TRBD2. Losses at the gene ends were 1 base for V and 3 bases for J; bases not matched to a gene: 6. From germline, CDR1 is SGHAT and CDR2 FQNNGV. There are 15 residues in the CDR3. The CDR3 here is CASSLVMVAGYEQYF. CDR3 sequence (DNA): TGTGCCAGCAGCTTAGTGATGGTAGCGGGCTACGAGCAGTACTTC. The full variable domain, with the rest looked up from reference TRBV11-2 and TRBJ2-7, is EAGVAQSPRYKIIEKRQSVAFWCNPISGHATLYWYQQILGQGPKLLIQFQNNGVVDDSQLPKDRFSAERLKGVDSTLKIQPAKLEDSAVYLCASSLVMVAGYEQYFGPGTRLTVT.

This clone was observed a handful of times. The V call is TRBV5-1, the J call TRBJ2-3; the D gene could be TRBD1 or TRBD2 (6 bases each). The CDR3 consists of 15 residues. V shed 2 bases and J shed 0 bases, with 10 bases lying between them. Germline V CDR1 and CDR2: SGHRS, YFSETQ. The CDR3 sequence is CASSFQGTSTDTQYF. The CDR3 nucleotides are TGCGCCAGCAGCTTCCAGGGGACTAGCACAGATACGCAGTATTTT. The full variable domain, in which reference TRBV5-1 and TRBJ2-3 provide the parts outside the CDR3, is KAGVTQTPRYLIKTRGQQVTLSCSPISGHRSVSWYQQTPGQGLQFLFEYFSETQRNKGNFPGRFSGRQFSNSRSEMNVSTLELGDSALYLCASSFQGTSTDTQYFGPGTRLTVL.

The genes are TRBV2 and TRBJ1-5, with 7 bases lining up with TRBD1. The CDR3 is 14 amino acids. The germline CDR1 and CDR2 sequences are SNHLY and FYNNEI. Trimming cost V 7 bases and J 6 bases; bases outside gene matches: 9. The CDR3 region has the DNA TGTGCCAGCATGGGGACAGTGGACGGTCAGCCCCAGCATTTT. Translating gives CASMGTVDGQPQHF. The complete variable domain, with remaining parts taken from reference TRBV2 and TRBJ1-5, reads EPEVTQTPSHQVTQMGQEVILRCVPISNHLYFYWYRQILGQKVEFLVSFYNNEISEKSEIFDDQFSVERPDGSNFTLKIRSTKLEDSAMYFCASMGTVDGQPQHFGDGTRLSIL.

This clone appeared a single time. The V and J genes are TRBV30 and TRBJ2-5; 8 bases line up with TRBD1. Germline CDR1 reads GTSNPN; CDR2 reads SVGIG (reference sequence). The ends lost 3 bases at V and 5 bases at J; junction bases unmatched: 8. The CDR3 runs 14 residues. The CDR3 region has the DNA TGTGCCTGGAGCCGCAGGGGGCTTGAGGAGACCCAGTACTTC. The encoded protein is CAWSRRGLEETQYF.

V usage is TRBV5-1 and J usage is TRBJ2-6; D is possibly TRBD1 or TRBD2 (6 bases each). V lost 4 bases and J 0 bases, leaving 23 bases between the germline ends. The CDR3 contains 20 residues. Germline V gene lookup returns CDR1 SGHRS and CDR2 YFSETQ. The chain's CDR3 is CASSPGAGPLVTSGANVLTF. CDR3 nucleotides: TGCGCCAGCAGCCCGGGGGCTGGACCGCTAGTAACCTCTGGGGCCAACGTCCTGACTTTC.

The chain's CDR3 is CATKDREKDTQYF. The CDR3 DNA sequence: TGTGCCACCAAGGACAGGGAAAAGGATACGCAGTATTTT. The genes are TRBV10-3 and TRBJ2-3, with 8 bases fitting TRBD1. Germline V lookup: CDR1 ENHRY, CDR2 SYGVKD. V was pared by 10 bases and J by 6 bases, with 9 bases of the junction left unmatched. There are 13 residues in the CDR3.

This chain connects TRBV7-2 to TRBJ2-4; the match to TRBD2 covers 9 bases. With 2 bases clipped from V and 7 bases from J, the junction kept 12 bases outside the gene matches. The CDR3 has 17 amino acids. Germline V lookup: CDR1 SGHTA, CDR2 FQGNSA. The CDR3 loop reads CASSLSLAGGWGNIQYF. Written as DNA, the CDR3 is TGTGCCAGCAGCTTATCACTAGCGGGTGGATGGGGGAACATTCAGTACTTC.

The J gene is TRBJ2-1, the V gene TRBV4-3, with 7 bases fitting TRBD2. There are 15 residues in the CDR3. Germline V CDR1 and CDR2: LGHNA, YSLEER. The V and J ends lost 2 bases and 8 bases, in that order; junction bases with no gene match: 9. DNA for the CDR3: TGCGCCAGCAGCCAATACCAACGAACTAGCGATGAGCAGTTCTTC. Amino acid sequence: CASSQYQRTSDEQFF.

The rearrangement joins TRBV27 to TRBJ1-1, with 9 bases fitting TRBD1. Germline assignment: CDR1 MNHEY and CDR2 SMNVEV (reference sequence). J was trimmed by 2 bases and V by 5 bases; bases with no gene match: 6. The length of the CDR3 is 15 residues. DNA of the CDR3: TGTGCCAGCAGTCCCAGGGACAGGGCAAACACTGAAGCTTTCTTT. It specifies CASSPRDRANTEAFF.

The J gene is TRBJ1-1, the V gene TRBV29-1; perhaps TRBD1 as D (6 bases). Germline values: CDR1 SQVTM, CDR2 ANQGSEA. Trimming left V 5 bases short and J 2 bases short, with 15 bases between. The length of the CDR3 is 14 residues. CDR3 nucleotide sequence: TGCAGCGTTCCCTCGGACAGAAAAAACACTGAAGCTTTCTTT. Protein sequence: CSVPSDRKNTEAFF.

This clone came up once. The rearrangement links TRBV7-2 to TRBJ1-2, with D hard to call. V was trimmed by 2 bases and J by 1 base, leaving 5 bases between them. The CDR3 totals 13 residues. The germline V gene has CDR1 SGHTA and CDR2 FQGNSA. The CDR3 reads CASSLQVNYGYTF. The CDR3 DNA sequence: TGTGCCAGCAGCTTACAGGTTAACTATGGCTACACCTTC. Full variable domain (outside the CDR3, taken from reference TRBV7-2 and TRBJ1-2): GAGVSQSPSNKVTEKGKDVELRCDPISGHTALYWYRQSLGQGLEFLIYFQGNSAPDKSGLPSDRFSAERTGGSVSTLTIQRTQQEDSAVYLCASSLQVNYGYTFGSGTRLTVV.

The chain employs TRBV6-5 and TRBJ1-1; 8 bases map to TRBD1. J gave up 1 base and V 2 bases, and 3 bases lay outside the gene matches. The CDR3 is 15 amino acids. Germline lookup yields CDR1 MNHEY and CDR2 SVGAGI. The CDR3 region is CASSYDQGANTEAFF. CDR3 bases: TGTGCCAGCAGTTACGATCAGGGGGCGAACACTGAAGCTTTCTTT.